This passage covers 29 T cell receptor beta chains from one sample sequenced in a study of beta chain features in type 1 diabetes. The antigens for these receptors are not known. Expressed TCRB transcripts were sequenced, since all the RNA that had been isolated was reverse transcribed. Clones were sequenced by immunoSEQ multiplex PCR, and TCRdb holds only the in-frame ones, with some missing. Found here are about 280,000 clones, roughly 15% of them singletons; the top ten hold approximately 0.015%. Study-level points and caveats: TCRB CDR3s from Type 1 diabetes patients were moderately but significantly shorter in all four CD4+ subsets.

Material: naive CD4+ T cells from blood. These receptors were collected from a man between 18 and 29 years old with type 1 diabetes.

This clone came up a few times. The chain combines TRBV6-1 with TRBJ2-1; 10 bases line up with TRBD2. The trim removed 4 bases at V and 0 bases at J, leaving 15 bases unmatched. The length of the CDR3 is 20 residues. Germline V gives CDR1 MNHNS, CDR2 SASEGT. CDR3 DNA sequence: TGTGCCAGCAGTGGCTCGTGGACTAGCGGCCCCGGAAGCTCCTACAATGAGCAGTTCTTC. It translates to CASSGSWTSGPGSSYNEQFF.

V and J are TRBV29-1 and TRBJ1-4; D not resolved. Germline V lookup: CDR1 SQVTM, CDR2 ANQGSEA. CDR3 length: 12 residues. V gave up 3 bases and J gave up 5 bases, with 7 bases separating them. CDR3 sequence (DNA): TGCAGCGTTGAGTCAGAAAATGAAAAACTGTTTTTT. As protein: CSVESENEKLFF.

CDR3 nucleotides: TGTGCCAGCTCACCGGGGACAGGGAGGGACGAGCAGTACTTC. Its translation: CASSPGTGRDEQYF. The rearrangement uses TRBV18 and TRBJ2-7, with 9 bases that match TRBD1. The CDR3 spans 14 residues. Germline CDR1 and CDR2: KGHSH and LQKENI. J was trimmed by 5 bases and V by 3 bases; bases with no gene match: 5.

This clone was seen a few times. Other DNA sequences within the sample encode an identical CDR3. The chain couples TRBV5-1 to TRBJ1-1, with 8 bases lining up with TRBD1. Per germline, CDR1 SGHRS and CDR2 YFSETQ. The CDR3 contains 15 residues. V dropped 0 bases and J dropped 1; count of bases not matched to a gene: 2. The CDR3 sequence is CASSLAGTGNTEAFF. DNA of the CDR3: TGCGCCAGCAGCTTGGCCGGGACAGGGAACACTGAAGCTTTCTTT.

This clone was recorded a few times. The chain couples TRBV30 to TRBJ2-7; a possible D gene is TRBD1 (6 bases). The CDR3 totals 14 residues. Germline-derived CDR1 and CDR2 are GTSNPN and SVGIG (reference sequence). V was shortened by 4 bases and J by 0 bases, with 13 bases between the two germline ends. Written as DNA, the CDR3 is TGTGCCTGGAAAAGGACAGATAGCTCCTACGAGCAGTACTTC. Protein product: CAWKRTDSSYEQYF. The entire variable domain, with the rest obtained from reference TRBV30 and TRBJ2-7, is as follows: SQTIHQWPATLVQPVGSPLSLECTVEGTSNPNLYWYRQAAGRGLQLLFYSVGIGQISSEVPQNLSASRPQDRQFILSSKKLLLSDSGFYLCAWKRTDSSYEQYFGPGTRLTVT.

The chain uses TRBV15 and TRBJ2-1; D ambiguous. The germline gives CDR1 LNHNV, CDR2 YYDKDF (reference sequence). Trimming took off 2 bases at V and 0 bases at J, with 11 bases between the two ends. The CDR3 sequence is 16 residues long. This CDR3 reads CATSRPEVSSYNEQFF. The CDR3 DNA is TGTGCCACCAGCAGACCCGAAGTGAGCTCCTACAATGAGCAGTTCTTC.

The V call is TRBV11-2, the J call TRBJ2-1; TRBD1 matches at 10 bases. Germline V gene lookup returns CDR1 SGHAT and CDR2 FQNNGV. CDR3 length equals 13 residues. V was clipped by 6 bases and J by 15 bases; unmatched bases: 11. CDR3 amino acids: CASRTDRGALRFF. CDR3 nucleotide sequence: TGTGCCAGCAGAACGGACAGGGGGGCCTTGAGGTTCTTC.

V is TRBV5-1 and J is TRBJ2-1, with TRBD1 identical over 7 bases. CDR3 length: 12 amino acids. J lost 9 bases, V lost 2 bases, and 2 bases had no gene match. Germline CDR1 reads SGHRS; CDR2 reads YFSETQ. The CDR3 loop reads CASSFAGGEQFF. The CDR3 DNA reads TGCGCCAGCAGCTTCGCAGGGGGTGAGCAGTTCTTC.

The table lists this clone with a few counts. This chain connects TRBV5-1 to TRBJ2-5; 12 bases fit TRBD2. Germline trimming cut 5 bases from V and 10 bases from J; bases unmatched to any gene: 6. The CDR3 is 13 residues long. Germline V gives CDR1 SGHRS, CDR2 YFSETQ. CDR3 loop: CASRERTSGDQYF. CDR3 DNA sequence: TGCGCCAGCAGGGAAAGGACTAGCGGGGACCAGTACTTC.

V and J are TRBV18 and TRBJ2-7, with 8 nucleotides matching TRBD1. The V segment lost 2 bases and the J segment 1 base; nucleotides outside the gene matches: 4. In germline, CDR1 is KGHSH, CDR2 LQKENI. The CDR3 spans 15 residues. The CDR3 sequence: CASSPDRGTSYEQYF. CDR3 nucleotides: TGTGCCAGCTCACCAGACAGGGGAACGTCCTACGAGCAGTACTTC.

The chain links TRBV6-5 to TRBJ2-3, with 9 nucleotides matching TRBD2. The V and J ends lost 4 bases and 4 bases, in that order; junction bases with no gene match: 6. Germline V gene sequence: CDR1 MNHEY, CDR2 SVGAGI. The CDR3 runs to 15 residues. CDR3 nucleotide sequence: TGTGCCAGCAGTTCTAGCGGGGTGGGCGCAGATACGCAGTATTTT. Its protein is CASSSSGVGADTQYF.

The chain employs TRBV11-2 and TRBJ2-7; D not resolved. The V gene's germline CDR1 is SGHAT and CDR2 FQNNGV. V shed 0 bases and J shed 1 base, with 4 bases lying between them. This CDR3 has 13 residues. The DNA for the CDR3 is TGTGCCAGCAGCTTAGACTTTTCCTACGAGCAGTACTTC. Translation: CASSLDFSYEQYF. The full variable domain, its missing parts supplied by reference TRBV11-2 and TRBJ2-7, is EAGVAQSPRYKIIEKRQSVAFWCNPISGHATLYWYQQILGQGPKLLIQFQNNGVVDDSQLPKDRFSAERLKGVDSTLKIQPAKLEDSAVYLCASSLDFSYEQYFGPGTRLTVT.

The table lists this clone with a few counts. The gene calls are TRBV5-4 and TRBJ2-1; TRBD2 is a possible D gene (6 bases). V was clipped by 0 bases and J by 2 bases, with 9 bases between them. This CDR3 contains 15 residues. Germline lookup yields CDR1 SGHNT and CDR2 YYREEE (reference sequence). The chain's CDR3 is CASSLAGRTYNEQFF. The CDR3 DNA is TGTGCCAGCAGCTTGGCCGGGAGAACCTACAATGAGCAGTTCTTC.

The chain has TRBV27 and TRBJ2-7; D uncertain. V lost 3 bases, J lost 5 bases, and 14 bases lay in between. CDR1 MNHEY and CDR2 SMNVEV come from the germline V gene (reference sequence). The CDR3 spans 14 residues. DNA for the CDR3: TGTGCCAGCAGTTTTCTGGGCAGGAAACACGAGCAGTACTTC. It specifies CASSFLGRKHEQYF.

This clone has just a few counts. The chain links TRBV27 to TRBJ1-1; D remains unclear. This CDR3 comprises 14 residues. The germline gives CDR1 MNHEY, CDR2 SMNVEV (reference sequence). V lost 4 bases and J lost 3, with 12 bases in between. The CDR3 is CASSSPTGYTEAFF. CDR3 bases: TGTGCCAGCAGTTCTCCCACGGGATACACTGAAGCTTTCTTT.

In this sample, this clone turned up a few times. CDR3 in amino acids: CASSQTASSSYEQYF. The CDR3 nucleotides are TGCGCCAGCAGCCAGACCGCTAGTAGTTCCTACGAGCAGTACTTC. This chain uses TRBV4-1 with TRBJ2-7; D uncertain. CDR3 length equals 15 residues. Germline V gives CDR1 MGHRA, CDR2 YSYEKL. V shed 3 bases and J shed 1 base, with 13 bases lying between them.

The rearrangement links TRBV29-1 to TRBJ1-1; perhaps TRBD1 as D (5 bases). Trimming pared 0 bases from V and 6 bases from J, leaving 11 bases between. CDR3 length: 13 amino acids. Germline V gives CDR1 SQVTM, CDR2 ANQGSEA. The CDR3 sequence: CSVEDPGDPEAFF. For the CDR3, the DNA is TGCAGCGTTGAAGATCCGGGGGACCCTGAAGCTTTCTTT.

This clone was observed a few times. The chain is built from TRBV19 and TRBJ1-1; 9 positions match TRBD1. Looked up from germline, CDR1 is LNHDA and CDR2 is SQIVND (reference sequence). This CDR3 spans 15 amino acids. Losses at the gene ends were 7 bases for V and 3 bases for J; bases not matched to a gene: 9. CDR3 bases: TGTGCCAGTAAGGCGTGGGACAGGGCGGACACTGAAGCTTTCTTT. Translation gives CASKAWDRADTEAFF. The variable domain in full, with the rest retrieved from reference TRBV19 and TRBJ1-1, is DGGITQSPKYLFRKEGQNVTLSCEQNLNHDAMYWYRQDPGQGLRLIYYSQIVNDFQKGDIAEGYSVSREKKESFPLTVTSAQKNPTAFYLCASKAWDRADTEAFFGQGTRLTVV.

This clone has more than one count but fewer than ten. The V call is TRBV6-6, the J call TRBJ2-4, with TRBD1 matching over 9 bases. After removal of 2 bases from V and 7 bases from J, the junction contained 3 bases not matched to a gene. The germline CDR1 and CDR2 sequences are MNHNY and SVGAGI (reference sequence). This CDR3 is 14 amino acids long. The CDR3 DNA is TGTGCCAGCAGTTACACAGGGGGCGATAACATTCAGTACTTC. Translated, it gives CASSYTGGDNIQYF.

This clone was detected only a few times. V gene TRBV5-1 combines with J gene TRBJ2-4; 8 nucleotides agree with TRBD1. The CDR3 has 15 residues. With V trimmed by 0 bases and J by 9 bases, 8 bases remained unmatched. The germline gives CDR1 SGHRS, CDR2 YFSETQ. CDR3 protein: CASSLGVGQGGIQYF. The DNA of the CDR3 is TGCGCCAGCAGCTTGGGGGTCGGACAGGGAGGCATTCAGTACTTC.

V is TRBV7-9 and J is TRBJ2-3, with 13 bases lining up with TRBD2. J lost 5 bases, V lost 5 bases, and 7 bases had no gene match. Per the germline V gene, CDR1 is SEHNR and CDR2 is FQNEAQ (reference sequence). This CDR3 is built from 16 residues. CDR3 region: CASSPRLAGGRDTQYF. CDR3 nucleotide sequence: TGTGCCAGCAGCCCCAGACTAGCGGGGGGAAGAGATACGCAGTATTTT.

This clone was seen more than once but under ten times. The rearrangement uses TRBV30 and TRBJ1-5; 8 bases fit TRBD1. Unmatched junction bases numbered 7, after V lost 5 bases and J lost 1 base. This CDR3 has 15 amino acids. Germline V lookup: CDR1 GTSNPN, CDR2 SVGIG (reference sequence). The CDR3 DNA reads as TGTGCCTGGGATACCACAGGGGGAAGCAATCAGCCCCAGCATTTT. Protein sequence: CAWDTTGGSNQPQHF.

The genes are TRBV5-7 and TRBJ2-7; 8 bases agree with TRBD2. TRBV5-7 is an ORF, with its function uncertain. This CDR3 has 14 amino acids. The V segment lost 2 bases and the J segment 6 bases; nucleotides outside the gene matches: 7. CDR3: CASSFREGPREQYF. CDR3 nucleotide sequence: TGTGCCAGCAGCTTCCGGGAGGGCCCCCGCGAGCAGTACTTC.

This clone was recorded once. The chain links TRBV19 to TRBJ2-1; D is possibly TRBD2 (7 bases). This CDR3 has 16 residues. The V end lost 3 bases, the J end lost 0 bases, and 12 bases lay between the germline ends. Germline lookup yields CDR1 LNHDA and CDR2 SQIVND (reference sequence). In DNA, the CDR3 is TGTGCCAGTAGTATGGGGGGGCAAGGCTCCTACAATGAGCAGTTCTTC. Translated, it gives CASSMGGQGSYNEQFF.

CDR3 coding DNA: TGTGCCTGGGCAGCCGGAGGGGGACTAATCTATGGCTACACCTTC. It encodes CAWAAGGGLIYGYTF. The chain recombines TRBV30 with TRBJ1-2; possibly TRBD1 for D (6 bases). This CDR3 has 15 amino acids. The germline V gene encodes CDR1 GTSNPN and CDR2 SVGIG (reference sequence). Trimming took off 5 bases at V and 4 bases at J, with 20 bases between the two ends. Combining the CDR3 with reference TRBV30 and TRBJ1-2 gives the whole variable domain SQTIHQWPATLVQPVGSPLSLECTVEGTSNPNLYWYRQAAGRGLQLLFYSVGIGQISSEVPQNLSASRPQDRQFILSSKKLLLSDSGFYLCAWAAGGGLIYGYTFGSGTRLTVV.

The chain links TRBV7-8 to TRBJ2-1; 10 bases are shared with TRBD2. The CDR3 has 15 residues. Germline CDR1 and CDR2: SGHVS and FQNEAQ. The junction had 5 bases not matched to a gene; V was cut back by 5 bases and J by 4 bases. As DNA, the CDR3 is TGTGCCAGCAGCACCAGCGGGGGGGCGTACAATGAGCAGTTCTTC. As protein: CASSTSGGAYNEQFF.

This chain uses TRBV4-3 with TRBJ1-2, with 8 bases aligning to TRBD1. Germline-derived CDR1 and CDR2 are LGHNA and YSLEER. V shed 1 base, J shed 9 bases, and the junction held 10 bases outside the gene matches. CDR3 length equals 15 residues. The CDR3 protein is CASSQGGRDRICYTF. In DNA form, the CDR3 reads TGCGCCAGCAGCCAAGGCGGTAGGGACAGGATCTGCTACACCTTC.

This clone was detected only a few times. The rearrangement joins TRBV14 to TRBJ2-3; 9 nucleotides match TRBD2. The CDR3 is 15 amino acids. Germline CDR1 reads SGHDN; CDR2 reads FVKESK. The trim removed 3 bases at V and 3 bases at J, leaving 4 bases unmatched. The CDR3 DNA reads TGTGCCAGCAGCCAGCCGGGACTAGCTACAGATACGCAGTATTTT. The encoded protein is CASSQPGLATDTQYF.

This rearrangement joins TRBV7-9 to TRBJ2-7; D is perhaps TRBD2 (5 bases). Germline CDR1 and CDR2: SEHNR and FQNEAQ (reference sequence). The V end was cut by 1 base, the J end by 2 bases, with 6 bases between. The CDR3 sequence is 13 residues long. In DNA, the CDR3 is TGTGCCAGCAGCTTAGAGGAGGCCTACGAGCAGTACTTC. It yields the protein CASSLEEAYEQYF.